A single sample is the source of the 18 T cell receptor beta chains below, sequenced in a study of T cell changes during pregnancy in multiple sclerosis. Some clones are missing from TCRdb's copy, which holds only in-frame ones; the method was immunoSEQ multiplex PCR. This sample has around 70,000 clones, with approximately 92% found just once. Sequenced here: peripheral blood, sampled after pregnancy. The source is a female donor in good health, enrolled as a control in a pregnancy study.

The CDR3 loop reads CASFASAQETQYF. In nucleotides, the CDR3 is TGTGCCAGCTTCGCTAGCGCACAAGAGACCCAGTACTTC. J is TRBJ2-5 and V is TRBV28; a possible D gene is TRBD2 (6 bases). V lost 8 bases and J 2 bases, leaving 12 bases between the germline ends. CDR3 length: 13 amino acids. Germline V lookup: CDR1 MDHEN, CDR2 SYDVKM.

The V and J genes are TRBV12-2 and TRBJ1-5. TRBV12-2 constitutes a pseudogene. This CDR3 contains 18 residues. The CDR3 DNA reads as TGTGCAAGTCGCTTATCGACTGGGGGGGACGCCGGGAATCAGCCCCAGCATTTT. Its protein is CASRLSTGGDAGNQPQHF.

The chain has TRBV5-1 and TRBJ2-3, with TRBD2 identical over 11 bases. V dropped 4 bases and J dropped 4; count of bases not matched to a gene: 14. This CDR3 contains 18 residues. Germline V gene data show CDR1 as SGHRS and CDR2 as YFSETQ. The chain's CDR3 is CASSPGGLAGGSADTQYF. As DNA, the CDR3 is TGCGCCAGCAGCCCCGGGGGGCTAGCGGGAGGAAGTGCAGATACGCAGTATTTT.

The V and J genes are TRBV6-5 and TRBJ2-3; 7 bases are a match to TRBD1. This CDR3 region has 13 residues. The germline CDR1 and CDR2 sequences are MNHEY and SVGAGI. Losses at the gene ends were 10 bases for V and 0 bases for J; bases not matched to a gene: 4. CDR3 amino acids: CAIGTESTDTQYF. The CDR3 nucleotides read TGTGCCATCGGGACAGAAAGCACAGATACGCAGTATTTT.

The rearrangement joins TRBV25-1 to TRBJ2-7, with a weak D call TRBD1 (6 bases). This CDR3 comprises 17 residues. Germline lookup yields CDR1 MGHDK and CDR2 SYGVNS. Deletions cut 5 bases from V and 0 bases from J, with 20 bases between. This chain's CDR3 is CASSNRRGGRSSYEQYF. CDR3 DNA sequence: TGTGCCAGCAGTAATCGACGAGGGGGAAGGAGCTCCTACGAGCAGTACTTC.

The V call is TRBV18, the J call TRBJ2-7; TRBD1 aligns across 9 bases. This CDR3 comprises 15 residues. Per germline, CDR1 KGHSH and CDR2 LQKENI. The junction had 7 bases not matched to a gene; V was cut back by 4 bases and J by 3 bases. CDR3 sequence (DNA): TGTGCCAGCTCACAGTGGGACAGGGTTGTCTACGAGCAGTACTTC. Its translation: CASSQWDRVVYEQYF.

The chain combines TRBV7-7 with TRBJ2-1; D remains unclear. This CDR3 comprises 13 residues. Germline CDR1 is SSHAT and CDR2 is FNYEAQ (reference sequence). Deletions cut 2 bases from V and 7 bases from J, with 9 bases between. The CDR3 nucleotides read TGTGCCAGCAGCTTACGTCGAGAGAATGAGCAGTTCTTC. Its translation is CASSLRRENEQFF.

J is TRBJ2-5 and V is TRBV7-3; a weak D match, TRBD2 (6 bases). Germline CDR1 and CDR2: SGHTA and FQGTGA. The CDR3 is 15 amino acids. Trimming left V 3 bases short and J 1 base short, with 12 bases between. The CDR3 reads CASSFGLGGQETQYF. In DNA form, the CDR3 reads TGTGCCAGCAGCTTCGGGCTGGGGGGCCAAGAGACCCAGTACTTC.

The V gene is TRBV4-1, the J gene TRBJ2-1, with 7 bases identical to TRBD2. V gave up 3 bases and J gave up 5 bases; unmatched junction bases: 7. The CDR3 consists of 15 residues. Germline assignment: CDR1 MGHRA and CDR2 YSYEKL. The CDR3 is CASSQGGSTHNEQFF. CDR3 nucleotide sequence: TGCGCCAGCAGCCAGGGCGGGAGTACCCACAATGAGCAGTTCTTC.

The chain uses TRBV10-3 and TRBJ1-1; D possibly corresponds to TRBD1 (5 bases). The germline CDR1 and CDR2 sequences are ENHRY and SYGVKD. V dropped 0 bases and J dropped 10 bases, with 21 bases sitting between them. This CDR3 region has 16 residues. The DNA of the CDR3 is TGTGCCATCAGTGAGTCGAGTAGGGGCCGGCAGTCTACAGCTTTCTTT. Translated, it gives CAISESSRGRQSTAFF.

V and J are TRBV19 and TRBJ2-6; tentatively, D is TRBD2 (6 bases). CDR1 and CDR2 from the germline V gene are LNHDA and SQIVND (reference sequence). Trimming cost V 0 bases and J 1 base, with 7 bases left between them. This CDR3 is built from 16 residues. The DNA of the CDR3 is TGTGCCAGTAGTATAGAGGGGGGATCTGGGGCCAACGTCCTGACTTTC. Translating gives CASSIEGGSGANVLTF.

J is TRBJ2-1 and V is TRBV28; D possibly corresponds to TRBD2 (5 bases). Germline CDR1 MDHEN, CDR2 SYDVKM. Trimming stripped 7 bases from V and 10 bases from J, with 14 bases between. The CDR3 has 12 residues. The CDR3 is CASNLAGVEQFF. CDR3 sequence (DNA): TGTGCCAGCAACCTAGCCGGTGTAGAGCAGTTCTTC.

For the CDR3, the DNA is TGTGCCAGCAGTGACGGGGTCTACGAGCAGTACTTC. This codes for CASSDGVYEQYF. The chain carries TRBV25-1 and TRBJ2-7; TRBD2 might be the D (5 bases). Trimming pared 3 bases from V and 3 bases from J, leaving 6 bases between. The V gene's germline CDR1 is MGHDK and CDR2 SYGVNS. The CDR3 spans 12 residues.

The V gene is TRBV6-5, the J gene TRBJ1-6; D ambiguous. The CDR3 has 13 residues. From germline, CDR1 is MNHEY and CDR2 SVGAGI. V was pared by 6 bases and J by 7 bases, with 10 bases between. CDR3 nucleotide sequence: TGTGCCAGCAGCTCCCCCGGGAATTCACCCCTCCACTTT. The encoded protein is CASSSPGNSPLHF.

The V and J genes are TRBV10-3 and TRBJ2-1; TRBD2 matches 8 bases. The germline gives CDR1 ENHRY, CDR2 SYGVKD. V lost 3 bases and J lost 9; bases outside the gene matches: 10. The CDR3 contains 15 residues. CDR3 in DNA: TGTGCCATCAGTGAAGCGAGCGGGAGTTTCGGTGAGCAGTTCTTC. It is translated as CAISEASGSFGEQFF.

The V call is TRBV27, the J call TRBJ1-5; tentative D call: TRBD1 (6 bases). The CDR3 totals 16 residues. V lost 2 bases and J lost 0, with 11 bases in between. Germline V CDR1 and CDR2: MNHEY, SMNVEV (reference sequence). The CDR3 sequence: CASSLRGGDSNQPQHF. In DNA, the CDR3 is TGTGCCAGCAGTTTACGAGGGGGTGATAGCAATCAGCCCCAGCATTTT.

The chain is built from TRBV19 and TRBJ2-6; no firm D call. Trimming removed 3 bases at V and 2 bases at J, with 8 bases between. The CDR3 is made up of 15 amino acids. Per the germline V gene, CDR1 is LNHDA and CDR2 is SQIVND (reference sequence). CDR3 coding DNA: TGTGCCAGTAGTATGTTCGTCCCTGGGGCCAACGTCCTGACTTTC. This encodes CASSMFVPGANVLTF. Filled out from reference TRBV19 and TRBJ2-6, the complete variable domain reads DGGITQSPKYLFRKEGQNVTLSCEQNLNHDAMYWYRQDPGQGLRLIYYSQIVNDFQKGDIAEGYSVSREKKESFPLTVTSAQKNPTAFYLCASSMFVPGANVLTFGAGSRLTVL.

The J gene is TRBJ2-7, the V gene TRBV7-9, with a weak D call TRBD2 (5 bases). Trimming shortened V by 11 bases and J by 1 base, and 12 bases separated the two germline ends. This CDR3 has 12 residues. Germline values: CDR1 SEHNR, CDR2 FQNEAQ (reference sequence). As DNA, the CDR3 is TGTGCCCTGAGGGCGCAGTCCTACGAGCAGTACTTC. This translates into CALRAQSYEQYF.